The 26 T cell receptor beta chains in this list originate from one sample, sequenced in a study of T cells in Graves' hyperthyroidism and ophthalmopathy. From RNA transcripts, TCR beta CDR3 regions were amplified. TCR CDR3 regions were first amplified by RT-PCR with HTBI primers. TCRdb itself ran the multiplex PCR reads through MiXCR, one entry per CDR3 protein. In the table there are around 580,000 distinct CDR3 sequences, over 15% of which are singletons. Sequencing was performed on blood. These receptors were collected from a woman aged 18-29 years with Graves' hyperthyroidism.

Many counts were recorded for this clonotype. The rearrangement joins TRBV3-1 to TRBJ1-2; no clear D gene. The V end was cut by 4 bases, the J end by 4 bases, with 16 bases between. Per the germline V gene, CDR1 is LGHDT and CDR2 is YNNKEL (reference sequence). The CDR3 has 15 residues. The CDR3 here is CASSLTLTGAYGYTF. CDR3 nucleotides: TGTGCCAGCAGCCTTACCCTAACCGGCGCCTATGGCTACACCTTC.

The V call is TRBV20-1, the J call TRBJ1-6; 8 positions agree with TRBD1. V lost 4 bases and J lost 7; bases outside the gene matches: 15. This CDR3 spans 17 amino acids. Germline CDR1 is DFQATT and CDR2 is SNEGSKA (reference sequence). The CDR3 nucleotides read TGCAGTGCTATAGGGCACGGGACAGGAAAACCCAATTCACCCCTCCACTTT. As protein: CSAIGHGTGKPNSPLHF.

CDR3 in DNA: TGTGCCAGCAGCCAAGATTACCCGGGATCCGGCTACGAGCAGTACTTC. Amino acid sequence: CASSQDYPGSGYEQYF. The rearrangement joins TRBV28 to TRBJ2-7; tentatively, D is TRBD2 (5 bases). The CDR3 totals 16 residues. V was clipped by 6 bases and J by 3 bases, with 21 bases between them. The V gene's germline CDR1 is MDHEN and CDR2 SYDVKM.

The chain joins TRBV30 to TRBJ1-3; D is ambiguous. Trimming left V 4 bases short and J 4 bases short, with 8 bases between. This CDR3 region has 12 residues. Germline V gives CDR1 GTSNPN, CDR2 SVGIG (reference sequence). CDR3 bases: TGTGCCTGGACGGGAGTAGGAAACACCATATATTTT. Protein product: CAWTGVGNTIYF.

The chain joins TRBV20-1 to TRBJ2-1; tentative D call: TRBD1 (6 bases). The ends were cut back, 5 bases at V and 2 bases at J, with 13 bases in the middle. The CDR3 contains 14 residues. Per germline, CDR1 DFQATT and CDR2 SNEGSKA (reference sequence). CDR3 in DNA: TGCAGTGCTGTGGATACAGGGCCCTACAATGAGCAGTTCTTC. It encodes CSAVDTGPYNEQFF.

J is TRBJ2-1 and V is TRBV6-6; D unclear. The V gene lost 2 bases and the J gene lost 8 bases, with 7 bases spanning the gap. The germline CDR1 and CDR2 sequences are MNHNY and SVGAGI (reference sequence). The CDR3 spans 12 residues. The CDR3 region is CASSYRSDEQFF. The CDR3 coding sequence is TGTGCCAGCAGTTACAGGTCCGATGAGCAGTTCTTC.

This clonotype has a handful of counts. This rearrangement joins TRBV19 to TRBJ1-2, with D maybe TRBD1 (5 bases). Germline loops: CDR1 LNHDA, CDR2 SQIVND (reference sequence). V lost 5 bases and J lost 2, with 18 bases in between. This CDR3 comprises 16 residues. The CDR3 protein is CASSPWGRARNYGYTF. CDR3 nucleotide sequence: TGTGCCAGTAGTCCTTGGGGCAGGGCCCGAAACTATGGCTACACCTTC. Looking up the rest from reference TRBV19 and TRBJ1-2 gives the full variable domain: DGGITQSPKYLFRKEGQNVTLSCEQNLNHDAMYWYRQDPGQGLRLIYYSQIVNDFQKGDIAEGYSVSREKKESFPLTVTSAQKNPTAFYLCASSPWGRARNYGYTFGSGTRLTVV.

This clonotype showed up many times. J is TRBJ2-7 and V is TRBV25-1, with 8 bases identical to TRBD1. The CDR3 has 15 amino acids. After removal of 2 bases from V and 1 base from J, the junction contained 4 bases not matched to a gene. From germline, CDR1 is MGHDK and CDR2 SYGVNS. The CDR3 spells CASSERQGLSYEQYF. The CDR3 DNA sequence: TGTGCCAGCAGTGAACGACAGGGGCTTTCCTACGAGCAGTACTTC.

The chain links TRBV20-1 to TRBJ2-1; D could derive from TRBD1 or TRBD2 (5 bases each). Trimming removed 1 base from V and 9 bases from J, with 13 bases in between. The CDR3 consists of 13 residues. The germline V gene encodes CDR1 DFQATT and CDR2 SNEGSKA (reference sequence). In DNA form, the CDR3 reads TGCAGTGCTAGAGGGGGCCGGGGCACTGAGCAGTTCTTC. Its translation: CSARGGRGTEQFF.

This clonotype appeared a few times. The chain carries TRBV20-1 and TRBJ1-5; unclear D gene. Per germline, CDR1 DFQATT and CDR2 SNEGSKA (reference sequence). Trimming pared 3 bases from V and 11 bases from J, leaving 20 bases between. The CDR3 has 14 amino acids. Here the CDR3 reads CSASLQRVPAAQHF. The CDR3 nucleotides read TGCAGTGCTAGTTTACAACGGGTTCCGGCGGCCCAGCATTTT.

The chain has TRBV6-1 and TRBJ2-5, with 10 bases fitting TRBD2. This CDR3 comprises 14 residues. Per germline, CDR1 MNHNS and CDR2 SASEGT. Germline trimming cut 8 bases from V and 5 bases from J; bases unmatched to any gene: 8. The CDR3 loop is CASGFLTSGETQYF. In nucleotides, the CDR3 is TGTGCCAGCGGGTTTTTGACTAGCGGGGAGACCCAGTACTTC.

This clonotype was found many times. This chain joins TRBV7-9 and TRBJ1-2; unclear D gene. The CDR3 loop spans 13 amino acids. V was cut by 3 bases and J by 4 bases, with 9 bases left in between. Germline V CDR1 and CDR2: SEHNR, FQNEAQ (reference sequence). The CDR3 sequence is CASSLTTGYGYTF. The CDR3 DNA sequence: TGTGCCAGCAGCTTGACGACGGGCTATGGCTACACCTTC.

This clonotype was found a few times. The rearrangement links TRBV20-1 to TRBJ2-5; D is unclear. Trimming pared 5 bases from V and 4 bases from J, leaving 14 bases between. The CDR3 contains 13 residues. CDR1 and CDR2 from the germline V gene are DFQATT and SNEGSKA (reference sequence). CDR3 loop: CSALDSPLETQYF. For the CDR3, the DNA is TGCAGTGCTCTAGATAGCCCCCTAGAGACCCAGTACTTC.

This clonotype has only a few counts. The chain links TRBV5-4 to TRBJ1-3; TRBD1 might be the D (6 bases). V lost 4 bases and J lost 2, with 10 bases in between. The CDR3 covers 14 residues. In germline, CDR1 is SGHNT, CDR2 YYREEE (reference sequence). For the CDR3, the DNA is TGTGCCAGCAGCACCCAGGGGACTGGAAACACCATATATTTT. Translating it yields CASSTQGTGNTIYF.

This chain connects TRBV24-1 to TRBJ2-1; TRBD2 agrees at 10 bases. The CDR3 spans 16 residues. Germline assignment: CDR1 KGHDR and CDR2 SFDVKD. Trimming removed 3 bases from V and 5 bases from J; junction bases left unmatched: 6. CDR3 DNA: TGTGCCACCAGTGATCCGGGACTAGCGCCGGACAATGAGCAGTTCTTC. Translation: CATSDPGLAPDNEQFF.

V is TRBV6-1 and J is TRBJ2-1; 8 positions match TRBD2. The CDR3 spans 17 residues. V was pared by 6 bases and J by 3 bases, with 13 bases of the junction left unmatched. CDR1 MNHNS and CDR2 SASEGT come from the germline V gene. The CDR3 loop is CASRTSAGGRVYNEQFF. Written as DNA, the CDR3 is TGTGCCAGCAGAACCTCGGCGGGGGGCAGGGTCTACAATGAGCAGTTCTTC.

This clonotype has ten or more counts. This chain joins TRBV11-2 and TRBJ2-1; 12 nucleotides align to TRBD2. The CDR3 totals 17 residues. Germline V gives CDR1 SGHAT, CDR2 FQNNGV. The V gene end was trimmed by 5 bases and the J gene end by 6 bases; junction bases not matched to a gene: 11. The CDR3 coding sequence is TGTGCCAGCAGCCGGGACCCGACTAGCGGGAGTCTCAATGAGCAGTTCTTC. Translation: CASSRDPTSGSLNEQFF. Full variable domain (outside the CDR3, taken from reference TRBV11-2 and TRBJ2-1): EAGVAQSPRYKIIEKRQSVAFWCNPISGHATLYWYQQILGQGPKLLIQFQNNGVVDDSQLPKDRFSAERLKGVDSTLKIQPAKLEDSAVYLCASSRDPTSGSLNEQFFGPGTRLTVL.

The rearrangement links TRBV2 to TRBJ2-2; 13 nucleotides align to TRBD2. There are 18 residues in the CDR3. Germline values: CDR1 SNHLY, CDR2 FYNNEI. The J segment lost 6 bases and the V segment lost 7 bases, leaving 14 bases of the junction unmatched. The DNA of the CDR3 is TGTGCCAGCATACGAGGACTAGCGGGAGATTTCCGGGCCGGGGAGCTGTTTTTT. Amino acids: CASIRGLAGDFRAGELFF.

The chain is built from TRBV28 and TRBJ2-1, with D perhaps TRBD2 (6 bases). The germline V gene has CDR1 MDHEN and CDR2 SYDVKM. The CDR3 is 18 amino acids. The V and J ends lost 6 bases and 3 bases respectively, with 24 bases between them. The CDR3 loop reads CASSVGLRDFARYNEQFF. The CDR3 DNA reads TGTGCCAGCAGCGTAGGTCTTCGGGACTTCGCGCGCTACAATGAGCAGTTCTTC.

This clonotype was counted many times. The rearrangement uses TRBV7-2 and TRBJ2-1; 7 nucleotides align to TRBD1. There are 17 residues in the CDR3. Per germline, CDR1 SGHTA and CDR2 FQGNSA. Losses at the gene ends were 4 bases for V and 1 base for J; bases not matched to a gene: 10. The CDR3 spells CASSSMTGRGSYNEQFF. The CDR3 region has the DNA TGTGCCAGCAGCTCAATGACAGGGAGAGGGTCCTACAATGAGCAGTTCTTC.

This clonotype was detected many times. The rearrangement uses TRBV28 and TRBJ2-7; maybe TRBD1 (7 bases). Trimming left V 6 bases short and J 2 bases short, with 11 bases between. The CDR3 loop spans 13 amino acids. Germline V lookup: CDR1 MDHEN, CDR2 SYDVKM. The CDR3 is CASSQGGTYEQYF. For the CDR3, the DNA is TGTGCCAGCAGCCAGGGGGGTACCTACGAGCAGTACTTC.

This clonotype was found many times. The J gene is TRBJ2-3, the V gene TRBV20-1; a possible D gene is TRBD2 (6 bases). V dropped 5 bases and J dropped 6 bases, with 12 bases sitting between them. The CDR3 runs 12 residues. From germline, CDR1 is DFQATT and CDR2 SNEGSKA (reference sequence). CDR3 amino acids: CSAPLAVDTQYF. As DNA, the CDR3 is TGCAGTGCTCCACTAGCTGTGGATACGCAGTATTTT.

The rearrangement joins TRBV29-1 to TRBJ2-5; D perhaps matches TRBD2 (6 bases). The CDR3 consists of 12 residues. In germline, CDR1 is SQVTM, CDR2 ANQGSEA. V was clipped by 7 bases and J by 5 bases, with 14 bases between them. CDR3: CSAATSSETQYF. The DNA of the CDR3 is TGCAGCGCCGCCACTAGCAGTGAGACCCAGTACTTC.

The chain combines TRBV7-9 with TRBJ2-2; D is ambiguous. The CDR3 is 17 residues long. Germline V gene data show CDR1 as SEHNR and CDR2 as FQNEAQ (reference sequence). The V and J ends lost 3 bases and 1 base respectively, with 15 bases between them. This chain's CDR3 is CASSFEETLLNTGELFF. CDR3 bases: TGTGCCAGCAGCTTCGAAGAGACCCTTTTGAACACCGGGGAGCTGTTTTTT. Combining the CDR3 with reference TRBV7-9 and TRBJ2-2 gives the whole variable domain DTGVSQNPRHKITKRGQNVTFRCDPISEHNRLYWYRQTLGQGPEFLTYFQNEAQLEKSRLLSDRFSAERPKGSFSTLEIQRTEQGDSAMYLCASSFEETLLNTGELFFGEGSRLTVL.

This clonotype was counted ten times or more. The chain couples TRBV20-1 to TRBJ1-3, with D unclear. Germline V gives CDR1 DFQATT, CDR2 SNEGSKA (reference sequence). The CDR3 has 13 amino acids. The CDR3 spells CIQGYPSGNTIYF. The CDR3, as DNA: TGCATCCAAGGGTATCCCTCTGGAAACACCATATATTTT.

This clonotype was seen at least ten times. J is TRBJ2-2 and V is TRBV20-1, with 14 positions matching TRBD2. Trimming removed 1 base from V and 5 bases from J; junction bases left unmatched: 3. CDR3 length: 16 residues. From germline, CDR1 is DFQATT and CDR2 SNEGSKA (reference sequence). CDR3 nucleotides: TGCAGTGCTAGAGGGACTAGCGGGAGGTCTACCGGGGAGCTGTTTTTT. It encodes CSARGTSGRSTGELFF.